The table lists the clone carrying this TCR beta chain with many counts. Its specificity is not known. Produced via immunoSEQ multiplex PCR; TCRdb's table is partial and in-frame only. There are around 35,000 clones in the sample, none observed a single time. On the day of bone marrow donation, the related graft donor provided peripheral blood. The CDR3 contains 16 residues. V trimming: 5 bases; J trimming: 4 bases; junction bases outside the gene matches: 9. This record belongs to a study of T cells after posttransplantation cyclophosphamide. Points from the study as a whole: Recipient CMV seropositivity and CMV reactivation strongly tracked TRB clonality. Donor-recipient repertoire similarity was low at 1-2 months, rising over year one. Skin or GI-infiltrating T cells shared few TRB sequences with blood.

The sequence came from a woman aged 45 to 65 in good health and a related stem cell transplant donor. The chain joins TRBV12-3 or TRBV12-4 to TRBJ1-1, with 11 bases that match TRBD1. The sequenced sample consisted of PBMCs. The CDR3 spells CASSPPPGTGGTEAFF. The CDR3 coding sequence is TGTGCCAGCAGTCCCCCACCAGGGACAGGGGGCACTGAAGCTTTCTTT.